The source of this TCR beta chain is a study of blood T cell repertoires in COVID-19. Study background: Collection of acute and convalescent COVID-19 samples took place in the United States, Italy and Spain. Sample material is recorded as cDNA or gDNA derived from T cells, B-cell-depleted T cells, or PBMCs.

Original analysis: Amplified reference gene primers provided the basis for estimating nucleated cell counts. The assay was immunoSEQ multiplex PCR, and TCRdb's table has in-frame clones only and misses some. V and J calls and clone size are those listed in that table; D and trimming were worked out from the DNA. Altogether almost 35,000 clones are present, around nine tenths being singletons, with the ten largest covering around 15%. Material for sequencing was peripheral blood. The TCR was taken from a man between 60 and 75 years old with active COVID-19.

The CDR3 sequence is CASSWEKRAKNTIYF. Here the CDR3 DNA reads TGTGCCAGCAGCTGGGAGAAGCGAGCTAAAAACACCATATATTTT. The genes are TRBV5-5 and TRBJ1-3; no firm D call. This CDR3 region has 15 residues. Germline V gene lookup returns CDR1 SGHKS and CDR2 YYEKEE (reference sequence). V lost 3 bases to trimming and J lost 6 bases, with 16 bases between them.